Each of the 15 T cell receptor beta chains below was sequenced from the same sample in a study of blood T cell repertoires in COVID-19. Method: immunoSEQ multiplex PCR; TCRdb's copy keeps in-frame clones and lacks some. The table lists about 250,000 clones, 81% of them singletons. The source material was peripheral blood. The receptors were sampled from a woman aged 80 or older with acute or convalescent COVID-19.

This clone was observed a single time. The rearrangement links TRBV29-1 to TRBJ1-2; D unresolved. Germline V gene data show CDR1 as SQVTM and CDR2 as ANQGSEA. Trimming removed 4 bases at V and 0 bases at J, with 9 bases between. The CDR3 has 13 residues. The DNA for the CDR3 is TGCAGCGTTGCCGGGGAAACTAACTATGGCTACACCTTC. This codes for CSVAGETNYGYTF.

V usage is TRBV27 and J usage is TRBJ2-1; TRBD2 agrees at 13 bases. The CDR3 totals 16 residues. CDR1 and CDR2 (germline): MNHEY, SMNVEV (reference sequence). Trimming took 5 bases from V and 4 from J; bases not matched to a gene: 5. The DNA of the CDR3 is TGTGCCAGCAGTCCACGGACTAGCGGGGGTTACAATGAGCAGTTCTTC. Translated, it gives CASSPRTSGGYNEQFF.

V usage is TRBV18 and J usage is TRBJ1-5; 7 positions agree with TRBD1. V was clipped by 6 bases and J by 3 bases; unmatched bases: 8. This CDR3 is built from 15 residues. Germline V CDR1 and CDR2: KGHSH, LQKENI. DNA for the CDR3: TGTGCCAGCTCCCCGGGACAGCTACTCAATCAGCCCCAGCATTTT. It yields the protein CASSPGQLLNQPQHF.

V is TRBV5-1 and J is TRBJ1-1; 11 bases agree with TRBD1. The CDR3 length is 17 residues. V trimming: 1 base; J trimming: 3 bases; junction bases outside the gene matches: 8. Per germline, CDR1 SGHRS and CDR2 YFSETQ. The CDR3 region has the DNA TGCGCCAGCAGCTTGTTACTAATGGGACAGGGGGACACTGAAGCTTTCTTT. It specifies CASSLLLMGQGDTEAFF. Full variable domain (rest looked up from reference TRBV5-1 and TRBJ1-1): KAGVTQTPRYLIKTRGQQVTLSCSPISGHRSVSWYQQTPGQGLQFLFEYFSETQRNKGNFPGRFSGRQFSNSRSEMNVSTLELGDSALYLCASSLLLMGQGDTEAFFGQGTRLTVV.

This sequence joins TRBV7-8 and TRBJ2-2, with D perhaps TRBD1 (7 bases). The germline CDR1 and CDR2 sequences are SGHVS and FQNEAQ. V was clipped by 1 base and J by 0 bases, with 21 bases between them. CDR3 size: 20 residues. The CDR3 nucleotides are TGTGCCAGCAGCTTAGTTATCACTAGCAGGGGGACCTCGAACACCGGGGAGCTGTTTTTT. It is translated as CASSLVITSRGTSNTGELFF.

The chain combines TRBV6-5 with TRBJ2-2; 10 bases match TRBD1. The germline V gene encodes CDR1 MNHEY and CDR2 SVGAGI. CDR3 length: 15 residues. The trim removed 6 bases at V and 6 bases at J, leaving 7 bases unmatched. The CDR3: CASRAGTGVAGELFF. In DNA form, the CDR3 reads TGTGCCAGCAGGGCCGGGACAGGGGTCGCCGGGGAGCTGTTTTTT.

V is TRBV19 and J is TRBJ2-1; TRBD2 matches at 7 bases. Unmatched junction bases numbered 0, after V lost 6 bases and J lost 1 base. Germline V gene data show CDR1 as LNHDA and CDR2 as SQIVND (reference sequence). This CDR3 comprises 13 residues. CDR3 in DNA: TGTGCCAGTAGGGGGGGGTCCTACAATGAGCAGTTCTTC. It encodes CASRGGSYNEQFF. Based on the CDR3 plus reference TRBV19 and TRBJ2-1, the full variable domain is DGGITQSPKYLFRKEGQNVTLSCEQNLNHDAMYWYRQDPGQGLRLIYYSQIVNDFQKGDIAEGYSVSREKKESFPLTVTSAQKNPTAFYLCASRGGSYNEQFFGPGTRLTVL.

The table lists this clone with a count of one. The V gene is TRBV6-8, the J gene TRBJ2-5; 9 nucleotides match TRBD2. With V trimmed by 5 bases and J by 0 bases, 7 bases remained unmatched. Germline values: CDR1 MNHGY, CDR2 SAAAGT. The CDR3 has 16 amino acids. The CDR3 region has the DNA TGTGCCAGCAGTAGGGGACTAGCTTCGAACCAAGAGACCCAGTACTTC. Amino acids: CASSRGLASNQETQYF.

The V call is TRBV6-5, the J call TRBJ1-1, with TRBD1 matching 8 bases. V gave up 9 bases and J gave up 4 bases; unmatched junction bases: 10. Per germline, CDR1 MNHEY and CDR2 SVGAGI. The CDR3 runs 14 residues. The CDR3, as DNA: TGTGCCAGTTATGACAGGGGTTTCTCCACTGAAGCTTTCTTT. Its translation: CASYDRGFSTEAFF.

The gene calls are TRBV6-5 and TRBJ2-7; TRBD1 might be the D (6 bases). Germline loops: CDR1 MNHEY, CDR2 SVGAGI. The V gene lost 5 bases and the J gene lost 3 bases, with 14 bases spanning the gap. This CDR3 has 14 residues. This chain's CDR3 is CASSRLRRGYEQYF. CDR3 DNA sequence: TGTGCCAGCAGTAGATTGCGCAGGGGCTACGAGCAGTACTTC.

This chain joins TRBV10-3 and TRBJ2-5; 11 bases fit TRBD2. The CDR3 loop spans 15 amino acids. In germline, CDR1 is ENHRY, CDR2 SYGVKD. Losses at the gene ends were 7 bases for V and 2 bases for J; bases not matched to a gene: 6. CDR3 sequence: CAITTGTSGQETQYF. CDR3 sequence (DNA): TGTGCCATCACCACTGGGACTAGCGGTCAAGAGACCCAGTACTTC.

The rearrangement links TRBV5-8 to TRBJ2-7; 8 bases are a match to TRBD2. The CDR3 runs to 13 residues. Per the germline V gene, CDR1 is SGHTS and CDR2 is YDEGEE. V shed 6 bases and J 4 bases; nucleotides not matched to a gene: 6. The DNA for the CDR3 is TGTGCCAGCACCCGGGAGGGGGGGTACGAGCAGTACTTC. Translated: CASTREGGYEQYF.

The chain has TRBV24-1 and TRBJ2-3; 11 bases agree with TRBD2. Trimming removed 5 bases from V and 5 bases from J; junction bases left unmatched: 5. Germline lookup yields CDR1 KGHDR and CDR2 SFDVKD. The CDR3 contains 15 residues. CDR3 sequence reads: CATSAGTSGGDTQYF. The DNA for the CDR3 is TGTGCCACCAGTGCCGGGACTAGCGGAGGAGATACGCAGTATTTT.

CDR3 in amino acids: CASEGLASSGNTIYF. The CDR3 nucleotides are TGTGCCAGCGAGGGTCTGGCGTCCTCTGGAAACACCATATATTTT. This chain connects TRBV3-1 (or the pseudogene TRBV3-2) to TRBJ1-3; D uncertain. V dropped 8 bases and J dropped 0 bases, with 14 bases sitting between them. This CDR3 has 15 residues. Germline loops: CDR1 LGHDT, CDR2 YNNKEL (reference sequence).

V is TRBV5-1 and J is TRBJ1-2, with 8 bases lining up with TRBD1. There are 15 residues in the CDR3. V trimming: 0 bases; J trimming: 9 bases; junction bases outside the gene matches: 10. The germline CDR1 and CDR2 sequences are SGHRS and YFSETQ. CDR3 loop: CASSLVVTGDSRYTF. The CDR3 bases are TGCGCCAGCAGCTTGGTTGTGACAGGGGATTCTCGCTACACCTTC. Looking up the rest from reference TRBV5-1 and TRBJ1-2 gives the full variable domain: KAGVTQTPRYLIKTRGQQVTLSCSPISGHRSVSWYQQTPGQGLQFLFEYFSETQRNKGNFPGRFSGRQFSNSRSEMNVSTLELGDSALYLCASSLVVTGDSRYTFGSGTRLTVV.